The 22 T cell receptor beta chains given below trace back to one sample, sequenced in a study of OX40 agonist ivuxolimab in advanced cancers. Data came from immunoSEQ multiplex PCR; TCRdb stores just in-frame clones and leaves some out. The sample lists tens of thousands of clones; over 75% were seen once. Sequenced material: CD4+ or CD8+ T cells sorted from blood, taken in a trial of the OX40 agonist ivuxolimab. The receptors shown here come from an adult with an advanced solid tumor such as melanoma, head and neck, liver or kidney cancer.

The chain couples TRBV7-6 to TRBJ1-3, with TRBD1 matching 7 bases. Germline V CDR1 and CDR2: SGHVS, FNYEAQ. CDR3 length: 14 residues. The junction had 7 bases not matched to a gene; V was cut back by 5 bases and J by 6 bases. CDR3 sequence (DNA): TGTGCCAGCAGCGCCGACAGGGTTGTAAACACCATATATTTT. It codes for CASSADRVVNTIYF. Combining the CDR3 with reference TRBV7-6 and TRBJ1-3 gives the whole variable domain GAGVSQSPRYKVTKRGQDVALRCDPISGHVSLYWYRQALGQGPEFLTYFNYEAQQDKSGLPNDRFSAERPEGSISTLTIQRTEQRDSAMYRCASSADRVVNTIYFGEGSWLTVV.

The rearrangement joins TRBV6-1 to TRBJ2-7; D unresolved. The CDR3 is 14 amino acids. Per the germline V gene, CDR1 is MNHNS and CDR2 is SASEGT. Trimming cost V 2 bases and J 3 bases, with 11 bases left between them. The CDR3 sequence is CASSENYINYEQYF. The CDR3 nucleotides read TGTGCCAGCAGTGAAAACTACATCAACTACGAGCAGTACTTC.

The genes are TRBV15 and TRBJ1-4; possibly TRBD1 for D (6 bases). The CDR3 runs 16 residues. From germline, CDR1 is LNHNV and CDR2 YYDKDF (reference sequence). V was pared by 0 bases and J by 4 bases, with 12 bases between. In nucleotides, the CDR3 is TGTGCCACCAGCAGAGATCGAGGGGGAAATAATGAAAAACTGTTTTTT. Residues: CATSRDRGGNNEKLFF.

This clone was seen just once. This chain joins TRBV5-4 and TRBJ2-3; no firm D call. Germline CDR1 SGHNT, CDR2 YYREEE (reference sequence). The CDR3 consists of 13 residues. Trimming took 0 bases from V and 4 from J, leaving 6 bases between them. The DNA for the CDR3 is TGTGCCAGCAGCTTGGATGTAGCAGATACGCAGTATTTT. Protein: CASSLDVADTQYF.

This chain connects TRBV16 to TRBJ1-4; 9 nucleotides match TRBD1. V lost 2 bases and J lost 8; bases outside the gene matches: 6. Germline CDR1 KGHSY, CDR2 FQNENV. The length of the CDR3 is 15 residues. The CDR3 bases are TGTGCCAGCAGCCAAGGGACAGGGAATCCCGAAAAACTGTTTTTT. Translated: CASSQGTGNPEKLFF.

This chain links TRBV5-4 with TRBJ2-5; 7 nucleotides align to TRBD1. V lost 4 bases and J lost 3; bases outside the gene matches: 6. The CDR3 is made up of 14 amino acids. Per the germline V gene, CDR1 is SGHNT and CDR2 is YYREEE (reference sequence). The CDR3 sequence is CASSPTGVKETQYF. In DNA, the CDR3 is TGTGCCAGCAGCCCTACAGGGGTCAAAGAGACCCAGTACTTC.

The V gene is TRBV10-3, the J gene TRBJ2-7; D is uncertain. CDR3 size: 14 residues. In germline, CDR1 is ENHRY, CDR2 SYGVKD. The V gene lost 2 bases and the J gene lost 5 bases, with 13 bases spanning the gap. CDR3 sequence: CAISERANGNEQYV. Written as DNA, the CDR3 is TGTGCCATCAGTGAGAGGGCGAATGGTAACGAGCAGTACGTC.

The chain uses TRBV6-6 and TRBJ1-2; D is undetermined. CDR1 is MNHNY, CDR2 SVGAGI, per germline (reference sequence). CDR3 length: 12 residues. V gave up 0 bases and J gave up 2 bases, with 1 base separating them. The DNA of the CDR3 is TGTGCCAGCAGTTACTCGAACTATGGCTACACCTTC. Protein: CASSYSNYGYTF.

The genes are TRBV7-9 and TRBJ2-7, with a tentative D call TRBD1 (6 bases). Germline assignment: CDR1 SEHNR and CDR2 FQNEAQ (reference sequence). Trimming left V 5 bases short and J 2 bases short, with 13 bases between. This CDR3 contains 14 residues. CDR3 coding DNA: TGTGCCAGCAGCCCTACAGGGTTCACCTACGAGCAGTACGTC. Its translation: CASSPTGFTYEQYV.

CDR3 bases: TGTGCCAGCAGCGTAGAGCCGGGACAGACTTACAATGAGCAGTTCTTC. It encodes CASSVEPGQTYNEQFF. The chain employs TRBV9 and TRBJ2-1; TRBD1 matches 7 bases. With V trimmed by 0 bases and J by 4 bases, 7 bases remained unmatched. In germline, CDR1 is SGDLS, CDR2 YYNGEE. This CDR3 has 16 amino acids.

About this clone itself: One end of the junction fails to match germline, which may point to a read error. The chain employs TRBV28 and TRBJ2-5; 9 nucleotides line up with TRBD1. This CDR3 is 16 amino acids long. Germline V gene sequence: CDR1 MDHEN, CDR2 SYDVKM. The CDR3 spells CAGSNRQGEPKETQYF. CDR3 sequence (DNA): TGTGCCGGCAGTAACCGACAGGGGGAACCGAAGGAGACCCAGTACTTC.

The chain couples TRBV19 to TRBJ2-3; either TRBD1 or TRBD2 may fit D (6 bases each). Trimming pared 5 bases from V and 4 bases from J, leaving 10 bases between. CDR1 LNHDA and CDR2 SQIVND come from the germline V gene (reference sequence). This CDR3 is 13 amino acids long. DNA of the CDR3: TGTGCCAGTAGTTGGGGGGCCGCAGATACGCAGTATTTT. Translating gives CASSWGAADTQYF.

This clone was counted between two and nine times. V and J are TRBV5-1 and TRBJ2-7; D is possibly TRBD1 or TRBD2 (5 bases each). CDR1 and CDR2 (germline): SGHRS, YFSETQ. The CDR3 contains 12 residues. V was cut by 5 bases and J by 2 bases, with 8 bases left in between. CDR3 residues: CASRQEAYEQYF. For the CDR3, the DNA is TGCGCCAGCAGACAGGAGGCCTACGAGCAGTACTTC.

The rearrangement links TRBV13 to TRBJ2-3, with D unresolved. The CDR3 covers 16 residues. V lost 5 bases and J lost 0, with 15 bases in between. CDR1 PRHDT and CDR2 FYEKMQ come from the germline V gene (reference sequence). CDR3 sequence reads: CASSLRPLSSTDTQYF. In DNA form, the CDR3 reads TGTGCCAGCAGCCTACGACCGCTATCTAGCACAGATACGCAGTATTTT.

The rearrangement links TRBV27 to TRBJ1-5; D unresolved. This CDR3 contains 15 residues. Trimming stripped 4 bases from V and 2 bases from J, with 12 bases between. CDR1 and CDR2 from the germline V gene are MNHEY and SMNVEV (reference sequence). CDR3 residues: CASSSNQGGNQPQHF. In nucleotides, the CDR3 is TGTGCCAGCAGTTCGAACCAAGGAGGCAATCAGCCCCAGCATTTT.

The V call is TRBV19, the J call TRBJ2-7; D unresolved. The CDR3 loop spans 12 amino acids. CDR1 is LNHDA and CDR2 is SQIVND in the germline V gene (reference sequence). V shed 1 base and J shed 5 bases, with 6 bases lying between them. Here the CDR3 reads CASSIGLNEQYF. CDR3 DNA sequence: TGTGCCAGTAGTATAGGTCTCAACGAGCAGTACTTC.

This sequence joins TRBV5-1 and TRBJ1-1; D gene unclear. CDR3 size: 14 residues. Germline V lookup: CDR1 SGHRS, CDR2 YFSETQ. V gave up 2 bases and J gave up 4 bases, with 12 bases separating them. The CDR3 DNA is TGCGCCAGCAGCTTCCGGTCTACCGGCACTGAAGCTTTCTTT. Encoded protein: CASSFRSTGTEAFF.

The CDR3 here is CASSQTGSDEKLFF. In nucleotides, the CDR3 is TGCGCCAGCAGCCAAACAGGGTCGGATGAAAAACTGTTTTTT. The chain employs TRBV4-1 and TRBJ1-4; TRBD1 is a possible D gene (6 bases). The CDR3 loop spans 14 amino acids. Trimming cost V 2 bases and J 6 bases, with 10 bases left between them. Per the germline V gene, CDR1 is MGHRA and CDR2 is YSYEKL.

The V and J genes are TRBV9 and TRBJ2-1, with 10 bases aligning to TRBD1. Germline assignment: CDR1 SGDLS and CDR2 YYNGEE. This CDR3 comprises 16 residues. V dropped 0 bases and J dropped 6; count of bases not matched to a gene: 6. As DNA, the CDR3 is TGTGCCAGCAGCGTAGTAGGACAGGGGGTTAGCAATGAGCAGTTCTTC. Its protein product is CASSVVGQGVSNEQFF. Filled out from reference TRBV9 and TRBJ2-1, the complete variable domain reads DSGVTQTPKHLITATGQRVTLRCSPRSGDLSVYWYQQSLDQGLQFLIQYYNGEERAKGNILERFSAQQFPDLHSELNLSSLELGDSALYFCASSVVGQGVSNEQFFGPGTRLTVL.

The rearrangement uses TRBV7-9 and TRBJ1-2, with 9 nucleotides matching TRBD1. From germline, CDR1 is SEHNR and CDR2 FQNEAQ (reference sequence). The CDR3 has 14 amino acids. V trimming: 1 base; J trimming: 7 bases; junction bases outside the gene matches: 4. In DNA form, the CDR3 reads TGTGCCAGCAGCTTAGTACAGGGGGCGCTTGGCTACACCTTC. This gives the protein CASSLVQGALGYTF.

A single count supports this clone. The gene calls are TRBV5-4 and TRBJ1-5; 8 nucleotides agree with TRBD1. This CDR3 comprises 14 residues. With V trimmed by 4 bases and J by 4 bases, 4 bases remained unmatched. Looked up from germline, CDR1 is SGHNT and CDR2 is YYREEE (reference sequence). The CDR3 here is CASSVTGVNQPQHF. CDR3 nucleotides: TGTGCCAGCAGCGTGACAGGGGTGAATCAGCCCCAGCATTTT.

V usage is TRBV28 and J usage is TRBJ1-5, with D hard to call. The CDR3 has 13 residues. From germline, CDR1 is MDHEN and CDR2 SYDVKM. Trimming took off 5 bases at V and 7 bases at J, with 12 bases between the two ends. CDR3 nucleotide sequence: TGTGCCAGCAGTCTAATCCATGGGCAGCCCCAGCATTTT. Encoded protein: CASSLIHGQPQHF.